The 14 T cell receptor beta chains presented below share a single source sample, sequenced in a study of cytomegalovirus exposure and HLA in healthy donors. It was with 60 Vbeta and 13 Jbeta primers that the PCR ran. Produced via immunoSEQ multiplex PCR; TCRdb's table is partial and in-frame only. The specimen's table records some 110,000 clones. Sequencing used PBMCs. All receptors come from a man in his forties in good health and CMV-seronegative.

The chain couples TRBV29-1 to TRBJ1-4; 9 positions agree with TRBD1. The CDR3 runs to 14 residues. With V trimmed by 6 bases and J by 7 bases, 9 bases remained unmatched. CDR1 is SQVTM and CDR2 is ANQGSEA in the germline V gene. The CDR3 DNA is TGCAGCGTCGCTATGGGACAGGGAGGTGAAAAACTGTTTTTT. Its protein is CSVAMGQGGEKLFF. The variable domain in full, with the rest retrieved from reference TRBV29-1 and TRBJ1-4, is SAVISQKPSRDICQRGTSLTIQCQVDSQVTMMFWYRQQPGQSLTLIATANQGSEATYESGFVIDKFPISRPNLTFSTLTVSNMSPEDSSIYLCSVAMGQGGEKLFFGSGTQLSVL.

The rearrangement uses TRBV2 and TRBJ2-1; 8 bases are shared with TRBD1. The CDR3 spans 14 residues. With V trimmed by 8 bases and J by 8 bases, 11 bases remained unmatched. From germline, CDR1 is SNHLY and CDR2 FYNNEI. This chain's CDR3 is CASGGYRGEDEQFF. The CDR3 region has the DNA TGTGCCAGCGGGGGTTACAGGGGGGAGGATGAGCAGTTCTTC.

V is TRBV5-1 and J is TRBJ1-2, with D perhaps matching TRBD1 (6 bases). Trimming removed 0 bases from V and 8 bases from J, with 20 bases in between. The CDR3 runs to 16 residues. Germline CDR1 and CDR2: SGHRS and YFSETQ. In nucleotides, the CDR3 is TGCGCCAGCAGCTTGGTTGGGTCAGGGGCCCTAGGAGGCTACACCTTC. The encoded protein is CASSLVGSGALGGYTF.

Notes on this clone: Other DNA sequences from this sample encode an identical CDR3 as well. V is TRBV5-4 and J is TRBJ2-1; 11 bases match TRBD2. Germline V CDR1 and CDR2: SGHNT, YYREEE (reference sequence). The trim removed 4 bases at V and 0 bases at J, leaving 3 bases unmatched. The CDR3 has 16 residues. CDR3 nucleotide sequence: TGTGCCAGCAGCCGGGGACTAGCGGACTCCTACAATGAGCAGTTCTTC. It encodes CASSRGLADSYNEQFF.

The chain has TRBV27 and TRBJ2-5, with D possibly TRBD2 on 7 matching bases. This CDR3 is built from 14 residues. Trimming cost V 2 bases and J 3 bases, with 10 bases left between them. CDR1 is MNHEY, CDR2 SMNVEV, per germline (reference sequence). DNA of the CDR3: TGTGCCAGCAGTTTAAGGGGGGGCGAAGAGACCCAGTACTTC. Encoded protein: CASSLRGGEETQYF.

This sequence joins TRBV5-1 and TRBJ1-4; tentative D call: TRBD1 (5 bases). The CDR3 is 13 residues long. Germline V gives CDR1 SGHRS, CDR2 YFSETQ. Trimming took 5 bases from V and 4 from J, leaving 9 bases between them. Here the CDR3 reads CASRRDHNEKLFF. The CDR3, as DNA: TGCGCCAGCAGGCGGGACCATAATGAAAAACTGTTTTTT.

The chain has TRBV11-2 and TRBJ2-2, with D possibly TRBD2 on 6 matching bases. CDR1 and CDR2 (germline): SGHAT, FQNNGV. The CDR3 totals 18 residues. Trimming took 5 bases from V and 4 from J, leaving 23 bases between them. In nucleotides, the CDR3 is TGTGCCAGCAGCCCCCCCCAAGGCTCACTAGCTATCACCGGGGAGCTGTTTTTT. This gives the protein CASSPPQGSLAITGELFF.

This chain uses TRBV7-9 with TRBJ1-3; maybe TRBD1 (6 bases). The germline V and J ends were trimmed by 5 bases and 0 bases, with 11 bases remaining between them. CDR3 length: 15 amino acids. Germline CDR1 and CDR2: SEHNR and FQNEAQ (reference sequence). Here the CDR3 reads CASSPGTSSGNTIYF. CDR3 DNA: TGTGCCAGCAGCCCCGGGACAAGCTCTGGAAACACCATATATTTT.

This chain joins TRBV5-4 and TRBJ2-7; D gene uncertain. Trimming cost V 4 bases and J 4 bases, with 12 bases left between them. The CDR3 is 13 amino acids. Germline-derived CDR1 and CDR2 are SGHNT and YYREEE (reference sequence). The CDR3 is CASSPGDLYEQYF. CDR3 DNA: TGTGCCAGCAGCCCCGGAGACCTATACGAGCAGTACTTC.

The J gene is TRBJ2-7, the V gene TRBV19; TRBD1 agrees at 11 bases. The germline V gene has CDR1 LNHDA and CDR2 SQIVND (reference sequence). This CDR3 is 14 amino acids long. V shed 8 bases, J shed 3 bases, and the junction held 6 bases outside the gene matches. CDR3: CASRDRGGIYEQYF. The DNA for the CDR3 is TGTGCCAGTCGGGACAGGGGGGGAATCTACGAGCAGTACTTC.

Concerning this clone itself: Its ends do not fully match the called genes, so a read error is possible. This rearrangement joins TRBV19 to TRBJ2-7; a weak D match, TRBD2 (5 bases). The CDR3 contains 15 residues. Germline V gene data show CDR1 as LNHDA and CDR2 as SQIVND (reference sequence). This CDR3 reads CASSSERLSSYERYF. CDR3 DNA: TGTGCCAGTAGTTCGGAGCGGCTCAGCTCCTACGAGCGGTACTTC.

The J gene is TRBJ2-7, the V gene TRBV29-1; TRBD1 is a possible D gene (6 bases). Looked up from germline, CDR1 is SQVTM and CDR2 is ANQGSEA. V was pared by 5 bases and J by 2 bases, with 25 bases between. The CDR3 spans 17 residues. CDR3 sequence reads: CSVWKSSSWTAAYEQYF. DNA for the CDR3: TGCAGCGTTTGGAAGTCGTCGTCTTGGACAGCAGCCTACGAGCAGTACTTC.

The chain couples TRBV30 to TRBJ2-5, with D tentatively TRBD2 (6 bases). The DNA end is a closer match to TRBJ2-7, so the J assignment may be wrong. CDR1 is GTSNPN and CDR2 is SVGIG in the germline V gene (reference sequence). This CDR3 is built from 15 residues. Written as DNA, the CDR3 is TGTGCCTGGAGTGTATTGTGGGGGGAAACCTACGAGCAGTACTTC. Translated: CAWSVLWGETYEQYF.

V and J are TRBV29-1 and TRBJ2-7; the D gene is possibly TRBD2 (6 bases). The CDR3 extends over 13 amino acids. The germline gives CDR1 SQVTM, CDR2 ANQGSEA. Between the trimmed V and J ends, which lost 6 bases and 6 bases, there was a span of 18 bases. The CDR3 DNA reads as TGCAGCGTAAGGACTTCCCTCGGGGGCGAGCAGTACTTC. This codes for CSVRTSLGGEQYF.